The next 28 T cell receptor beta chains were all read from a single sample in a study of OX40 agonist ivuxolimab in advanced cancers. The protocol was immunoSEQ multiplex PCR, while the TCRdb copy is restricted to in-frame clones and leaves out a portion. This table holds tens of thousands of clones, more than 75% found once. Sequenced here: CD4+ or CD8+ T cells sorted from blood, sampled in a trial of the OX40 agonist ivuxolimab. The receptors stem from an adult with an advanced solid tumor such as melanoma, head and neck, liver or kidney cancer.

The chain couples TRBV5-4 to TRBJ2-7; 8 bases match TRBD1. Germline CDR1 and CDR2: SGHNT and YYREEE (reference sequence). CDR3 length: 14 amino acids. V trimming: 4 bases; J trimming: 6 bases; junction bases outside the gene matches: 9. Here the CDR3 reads CASSPGQGLAEQYF. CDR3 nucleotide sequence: TGTGCCAGCAGCCCCGGACAGGGTTTAGCCGAGCAGTACTTC.

The CDR3 is CASSIQQYTEAFF. In DNA, the CDR3 is TGTGCCAGTAGTATACAACAGTACACTGAAGCTTTCTTT. This rearrangement joins TRBV19 to TRBJ1-1; D is ambiguous. Trimming shortened V by 2 bases and J by 3 bases, and 7 bases separated the two germline ends. CDR1 and CDR2 from the germline V gene are LNHDA and SQIVND (reference sequence). This CDR3 spans 13 amino acids.

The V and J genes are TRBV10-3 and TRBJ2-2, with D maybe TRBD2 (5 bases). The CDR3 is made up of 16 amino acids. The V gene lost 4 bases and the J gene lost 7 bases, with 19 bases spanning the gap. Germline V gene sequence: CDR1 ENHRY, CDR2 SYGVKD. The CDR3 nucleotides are TGTGCCATCAGTGGTTCCGACGAGGGCCTTCTCGGGGAGCTGTTTTTT. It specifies CAISGSDEGLLGELFF.

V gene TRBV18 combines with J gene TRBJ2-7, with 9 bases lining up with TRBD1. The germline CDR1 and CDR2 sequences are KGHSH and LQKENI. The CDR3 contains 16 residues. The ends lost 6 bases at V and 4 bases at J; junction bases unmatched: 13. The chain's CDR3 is CASSPTTGTGFYEQYF. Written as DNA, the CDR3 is TGTGCCAGCTCCCCAACCACGGGGACAGGGTTTTACGAGCAGTACTTC.

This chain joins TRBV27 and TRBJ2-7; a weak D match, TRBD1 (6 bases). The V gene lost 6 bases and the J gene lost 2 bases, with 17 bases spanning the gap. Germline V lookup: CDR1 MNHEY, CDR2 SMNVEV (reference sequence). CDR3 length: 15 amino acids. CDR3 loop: CASSPPGAVPYEQYF. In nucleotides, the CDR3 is TGTGCCAGCAGCCCCCCAGGGGCAGTCCCCTACGAGCAGTACTTC.

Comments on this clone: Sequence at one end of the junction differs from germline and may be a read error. In DNA form, the CDR3 reads TGTGCCAGCAGGTTGGGCGGCGGGGGGCAAGAGACCCAGTACTTC. It translates to CASRLGGGGQETQYF. The V call is TRBV5-6, the J call TRBJ2-5; 8 nucleotides line up with TRBD2. The germline V gene has CDR1 SGHDT and CDR2 YYEEEE. This CDR3 region has 15 residues.

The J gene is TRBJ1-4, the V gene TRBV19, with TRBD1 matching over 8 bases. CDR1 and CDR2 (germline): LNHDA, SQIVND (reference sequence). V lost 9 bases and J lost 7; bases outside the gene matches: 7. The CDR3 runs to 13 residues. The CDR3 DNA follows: TGTGCCAGCGAACCAGGGGGCAGTGAAAAACTGTTTTTT. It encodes CASEPGGSEKLFF.

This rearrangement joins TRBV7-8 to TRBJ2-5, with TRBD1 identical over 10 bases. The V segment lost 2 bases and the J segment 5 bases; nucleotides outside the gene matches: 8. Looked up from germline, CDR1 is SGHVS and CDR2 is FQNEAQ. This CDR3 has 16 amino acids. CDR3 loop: CASSLSGQGQWETQYF. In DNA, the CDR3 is TGTGCCAGCAGCTTATCGGGACAGGGGCAGTGGGAGACCCAGTACTTC.

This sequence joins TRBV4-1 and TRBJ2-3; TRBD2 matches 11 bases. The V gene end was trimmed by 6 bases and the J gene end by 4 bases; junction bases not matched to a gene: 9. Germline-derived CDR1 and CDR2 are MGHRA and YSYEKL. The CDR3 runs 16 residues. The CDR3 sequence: CASRDLAGGSADTQYF. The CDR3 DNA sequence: TGCGCCAGCAGGGACTTAGCGGGGGGGAGCGCAGATACGCAGTATTTT.

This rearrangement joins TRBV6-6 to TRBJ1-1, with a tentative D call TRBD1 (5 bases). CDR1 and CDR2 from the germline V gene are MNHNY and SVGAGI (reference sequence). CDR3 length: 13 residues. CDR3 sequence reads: CALTRGENTEAFF. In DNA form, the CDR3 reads TGTGCACTCACAAGGGGTGAGAACACTGAAGCTTTCTTT.

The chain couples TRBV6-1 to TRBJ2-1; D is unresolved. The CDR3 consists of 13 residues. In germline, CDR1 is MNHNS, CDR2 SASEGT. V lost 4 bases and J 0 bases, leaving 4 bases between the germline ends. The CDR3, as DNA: TGTGCCAGCAGTGGGGACTCCTACAATGAGCAGTTCTTC. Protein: CASSGDSYNEQFF.

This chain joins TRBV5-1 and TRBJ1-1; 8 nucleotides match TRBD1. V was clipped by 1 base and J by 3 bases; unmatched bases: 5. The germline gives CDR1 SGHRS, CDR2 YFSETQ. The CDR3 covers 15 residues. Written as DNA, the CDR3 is TGCGCCAGCAGCTTGTACGACAGGGGATACACTGAAGCTTTCTTT. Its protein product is CASSLYDRGYTEAFF.

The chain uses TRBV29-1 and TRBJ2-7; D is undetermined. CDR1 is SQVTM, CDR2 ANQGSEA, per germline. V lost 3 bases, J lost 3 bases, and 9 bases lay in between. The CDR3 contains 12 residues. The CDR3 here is CSVEGQLYEQYF. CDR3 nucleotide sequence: TGCAGCGTTGAGGGCCAGCTCTACGAGCAGTACTTC.

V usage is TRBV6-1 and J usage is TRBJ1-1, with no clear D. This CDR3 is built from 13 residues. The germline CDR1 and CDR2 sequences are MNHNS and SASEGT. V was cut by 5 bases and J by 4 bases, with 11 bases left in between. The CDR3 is CASSPFRGTEAFF. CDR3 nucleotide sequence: TGTGCCAGCAGTCCCTTTCGGGGCACTGAAGCTTTCTTT.

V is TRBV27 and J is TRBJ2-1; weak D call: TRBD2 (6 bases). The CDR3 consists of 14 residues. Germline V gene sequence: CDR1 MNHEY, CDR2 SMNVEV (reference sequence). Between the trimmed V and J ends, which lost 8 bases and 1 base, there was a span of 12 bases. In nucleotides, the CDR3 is TGTGCCAGCCAACCGGGGGTTTCCTACAATGAGCAGTTCTTC. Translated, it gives CASQPGVSYNEQFF.

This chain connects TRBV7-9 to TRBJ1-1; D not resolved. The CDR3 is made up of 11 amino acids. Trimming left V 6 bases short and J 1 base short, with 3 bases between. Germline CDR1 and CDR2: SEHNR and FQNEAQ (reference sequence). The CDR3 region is CASRGNTEAFF. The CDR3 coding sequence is TGTGCCAGCAGAGGGAACACTGAAGCTTTCTTT.

DNA of the CDR3: TGTGCCAGCAGCCCCCCGGGGCGAGACTATGGCTACACCTTC. Translated: CASSPPGRDYGYTF. V and J are TRBV7-9 and TRBJ1-2; maybe TRBD1 (5 bases). Germline CDR1 and CDR2: SEHNR and FQNEAQ (reference sequence). Trimming pared 5 bases from V and 3 bases from J, leaving 13 bases between. This CDR3 spans 14 amino acids.

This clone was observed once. The CDR3 coding sequence is TGCAGTGCTCCTCGACTCTTCGAGCAGTACTTC. Residues: CSAPRLFEQYF. V and J are TRBV20-1 and TRBJ2-7; D uncertain. Between the trimmed V and J ends, which lost 5 bases and 6 bases, there was a span of 11 bases. Germline CDR1 reads DFQATT; CDR2 reads SNEGSKA (reference sequence). This CDR3 is 11 amino acids long.

The CDR3 region has the DNA TGTGCCAGCACCCCCTTGGTCGACAGGGGCTACGAGCAGTACTTC. Its translation: CASTPLVDRGYEQYF. V and J are TRBV7-9 and TRBJ2-7; 8 nucleotides line up with TRBD1. This CDR3 is 15 amino acids long. Looked up from germline, CDR1 is SEHNR and CDR2 is FQNEAQ (reference sequence). The V and J ends lost 7 bases and 3 bases, in that order; junction bases with no gene match: 11.

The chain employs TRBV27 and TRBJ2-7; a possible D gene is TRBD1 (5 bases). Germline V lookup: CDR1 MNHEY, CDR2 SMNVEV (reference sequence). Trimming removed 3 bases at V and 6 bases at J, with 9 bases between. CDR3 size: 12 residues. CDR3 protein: CASSLGRREQYF. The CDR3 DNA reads TGTGCCAGCAGTTTGGGGCGTCGCGAGCAGTACTTC.

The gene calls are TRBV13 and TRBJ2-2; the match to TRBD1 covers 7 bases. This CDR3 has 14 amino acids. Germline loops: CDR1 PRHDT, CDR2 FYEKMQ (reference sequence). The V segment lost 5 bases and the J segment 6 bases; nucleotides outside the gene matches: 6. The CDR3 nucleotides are TGTGCCAGCAGCCCGGGACAGATTGCCGGGGAGCTGTTTTTT. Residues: CASSPGQIAGELFF.

For the CDR3, the DNA is TGTGCCAGCAGTGACTCTTACAAAAACACTGAAGCTTTCTTT. It encodes CASSDSYKNTEAFF. V gene TRBV6-4 combines with J gene TRBJ1-1; D is unresolved. CDR3 length: 14 residues. CDR1 and CDR2 from the germline V gene are MRHNA and SNTAGT. V lost 0 bases, J lost 2 bases, and 7 bases lay in between.

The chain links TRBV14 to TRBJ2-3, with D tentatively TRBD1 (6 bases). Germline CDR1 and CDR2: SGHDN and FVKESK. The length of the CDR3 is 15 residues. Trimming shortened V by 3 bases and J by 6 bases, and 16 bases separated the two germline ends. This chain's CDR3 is CASSQYLQGSDTQYF. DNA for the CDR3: TGTGCCAGCAGCCAGTACTTACAGGGAAGTGATACGCAGTATTTT.

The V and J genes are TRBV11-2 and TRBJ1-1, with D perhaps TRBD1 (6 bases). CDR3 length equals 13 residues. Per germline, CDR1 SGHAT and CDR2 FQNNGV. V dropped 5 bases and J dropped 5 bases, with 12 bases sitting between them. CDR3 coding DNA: TGTGCCAGCAGCCGCCCAGGGGTTACTGAAGCTTTCTTT. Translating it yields CASSRPGVTEAFF.

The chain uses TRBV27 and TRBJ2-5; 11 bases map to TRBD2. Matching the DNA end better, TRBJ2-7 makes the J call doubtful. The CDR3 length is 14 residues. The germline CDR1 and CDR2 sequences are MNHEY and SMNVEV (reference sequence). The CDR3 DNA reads TGTGCCAGCAGTTTAGGGACTAGCGGCTACGAGCAGTACTTC. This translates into CASSLGTSGYEQYF.

The CDR3 loop is CASSPRDSTNQPQHF. Here the CDR3 DNA reads TGTGCCAGTAGCCCCCGGGACAGCACTAATCAGCCCCAGCATTTT. The chain links TRBV19 to TRBJ1-5; 7 bases line up with TRBD1. CDR3 length: 15 residues. The germline V gene encodes CDR1 LNHDA and CDR2 SQIVND (reference sequence). V dropped 6 bases and J dropped 4; count of bases not matched to a gene: 9.

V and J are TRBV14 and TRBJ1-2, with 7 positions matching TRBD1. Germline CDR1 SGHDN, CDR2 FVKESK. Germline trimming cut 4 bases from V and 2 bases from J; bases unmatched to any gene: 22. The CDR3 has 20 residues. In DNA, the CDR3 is TGTGCCAGCAGCCCGCGGGACAGCATACCGCCAAGGGGGATGAACTATGGCTACACCTTC. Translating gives CASSPRDSIPPRGMNYGYTF.

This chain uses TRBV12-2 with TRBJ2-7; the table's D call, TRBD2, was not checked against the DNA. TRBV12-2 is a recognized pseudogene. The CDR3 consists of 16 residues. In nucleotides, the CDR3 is TGTGCAAGTCGCCACCCAGGGGCTAGCGGGACCTACGAGCAGTACTTC. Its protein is CASRHPGASGTYEQYF.